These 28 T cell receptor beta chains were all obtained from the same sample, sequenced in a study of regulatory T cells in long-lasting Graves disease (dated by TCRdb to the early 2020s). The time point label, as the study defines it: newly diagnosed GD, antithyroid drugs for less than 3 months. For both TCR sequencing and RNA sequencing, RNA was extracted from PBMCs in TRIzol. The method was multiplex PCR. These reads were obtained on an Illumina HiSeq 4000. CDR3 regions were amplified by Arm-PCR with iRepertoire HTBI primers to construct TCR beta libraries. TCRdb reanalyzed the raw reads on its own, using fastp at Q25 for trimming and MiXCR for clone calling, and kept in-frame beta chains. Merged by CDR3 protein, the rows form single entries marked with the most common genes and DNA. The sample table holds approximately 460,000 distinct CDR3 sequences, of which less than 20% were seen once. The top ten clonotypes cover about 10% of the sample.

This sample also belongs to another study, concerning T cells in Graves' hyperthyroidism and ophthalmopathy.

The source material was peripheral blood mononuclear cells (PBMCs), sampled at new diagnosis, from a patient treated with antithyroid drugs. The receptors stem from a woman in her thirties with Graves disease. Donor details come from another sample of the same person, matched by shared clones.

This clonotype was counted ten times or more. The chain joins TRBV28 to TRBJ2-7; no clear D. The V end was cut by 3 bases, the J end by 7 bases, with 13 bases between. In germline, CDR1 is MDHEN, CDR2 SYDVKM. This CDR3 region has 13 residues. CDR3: CASSFLPAGEQYF. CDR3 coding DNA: TGTGCCAGCAGTTTTCTACCGGCTGGGGAGCAGTACTTC.

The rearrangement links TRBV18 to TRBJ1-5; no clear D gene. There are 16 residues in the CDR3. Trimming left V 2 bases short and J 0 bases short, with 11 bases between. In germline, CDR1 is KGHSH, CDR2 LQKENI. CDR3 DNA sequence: TGTGCCAGCTCACCATTAGCCGCGAGTAGCAATCAGCCCCAGCATTTT. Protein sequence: CASSPLAASSNQPQHF.

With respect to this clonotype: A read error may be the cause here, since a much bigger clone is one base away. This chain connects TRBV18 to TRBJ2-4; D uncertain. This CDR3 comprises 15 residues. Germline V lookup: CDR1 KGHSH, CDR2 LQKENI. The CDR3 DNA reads TGTGCCAGCTCATCCCCAGAGAAAGGGCGGCATGAGCAGTCCTTC. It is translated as CASSSPEKGRHEQSF.

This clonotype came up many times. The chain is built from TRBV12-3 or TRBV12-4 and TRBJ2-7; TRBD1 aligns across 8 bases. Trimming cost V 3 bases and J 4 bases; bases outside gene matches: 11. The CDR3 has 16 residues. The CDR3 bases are TGTGCCAGCAGTTTCTCCGGACAGGGATTACGGTACGAGCAGTACTTC. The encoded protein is CASSFSGQGLRYEQYF.

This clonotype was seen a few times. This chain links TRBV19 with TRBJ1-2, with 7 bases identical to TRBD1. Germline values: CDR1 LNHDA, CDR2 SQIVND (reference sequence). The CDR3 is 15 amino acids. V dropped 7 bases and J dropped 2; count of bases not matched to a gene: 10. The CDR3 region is CASTIPETGNYGYTF. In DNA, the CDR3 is TGTGCCAGTACCATTCCGGAGACAGGGAACTATGGCTACACCTTC.

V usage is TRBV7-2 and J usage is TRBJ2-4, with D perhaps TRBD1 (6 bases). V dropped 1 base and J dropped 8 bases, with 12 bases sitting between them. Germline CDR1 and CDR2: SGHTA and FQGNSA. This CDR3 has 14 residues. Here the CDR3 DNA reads TGTGCCAGCAGCTTAGGGTCGGCAGGGGACATTCAGTACTTC. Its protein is CASSLGSAGDIQYF.

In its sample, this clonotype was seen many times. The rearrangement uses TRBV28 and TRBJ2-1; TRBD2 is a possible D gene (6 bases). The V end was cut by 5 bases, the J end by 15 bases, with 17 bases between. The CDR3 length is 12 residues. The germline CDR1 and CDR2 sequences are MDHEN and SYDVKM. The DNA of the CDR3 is TGTGCCAGCAGTCTCTGGACTAATTGGCTGTTCTTC. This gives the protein CASSLWTNWLFF.

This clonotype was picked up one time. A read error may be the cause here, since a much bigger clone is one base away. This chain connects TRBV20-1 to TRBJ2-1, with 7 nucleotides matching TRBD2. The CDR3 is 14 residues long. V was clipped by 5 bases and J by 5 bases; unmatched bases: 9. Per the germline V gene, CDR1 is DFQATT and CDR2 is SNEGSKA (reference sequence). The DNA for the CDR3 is TGCAGTGCTGGACGGGGGGTAGCAAACAATGAGCAGTTCTTC. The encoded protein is CSAGRGVANNEQFF.

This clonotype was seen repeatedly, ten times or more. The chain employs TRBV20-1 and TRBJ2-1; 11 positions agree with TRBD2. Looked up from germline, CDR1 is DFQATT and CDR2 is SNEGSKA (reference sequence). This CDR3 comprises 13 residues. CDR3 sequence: CSYTGTSGNEQFF. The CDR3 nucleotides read TGCAGCTACACCGGGACTAGCGGCAATGAGCAGTTCTTC.

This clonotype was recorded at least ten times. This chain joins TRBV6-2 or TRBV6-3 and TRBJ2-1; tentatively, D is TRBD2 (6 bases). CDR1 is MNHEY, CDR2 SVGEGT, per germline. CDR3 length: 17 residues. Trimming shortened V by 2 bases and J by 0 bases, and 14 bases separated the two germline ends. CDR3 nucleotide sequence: TGTGCCAGCAGTTACGACCAGCGGGTAACCTCCTACAATGAGCAGTTCTTC. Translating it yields CASSYDQRVTSYNEQFF.

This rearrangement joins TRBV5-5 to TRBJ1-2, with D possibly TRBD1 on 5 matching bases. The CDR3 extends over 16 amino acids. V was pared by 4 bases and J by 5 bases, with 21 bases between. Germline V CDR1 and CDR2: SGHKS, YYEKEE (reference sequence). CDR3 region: CASSPEGYRALYGYTF. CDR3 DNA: TGTGCCAGCAGCCCGGAGGGGTATCGTGCCCTTTATGGCTACACCTTC.

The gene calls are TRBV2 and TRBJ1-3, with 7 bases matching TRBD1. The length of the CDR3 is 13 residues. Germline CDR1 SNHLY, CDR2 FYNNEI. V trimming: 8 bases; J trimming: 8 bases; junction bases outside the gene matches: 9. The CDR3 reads CASLSTGRDTIYF. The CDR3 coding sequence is TGTGCCAGCCTATCGACAGGGAGAGACACCATATATTTT.

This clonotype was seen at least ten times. The CDR3 protein is CSVQGTSGRNEQFF. The CDR3 DNA follows: TGCAGCGTTCAAGGGACTAGCGGCAGGAATGAGCAGTTCTTC. V usage is TRBV29-1 and J usage is TRBJ2-1; 11 bases align to TRBD2. With 5 bases clipped from V and 7 bases from J, the junction kept 7 bases outside the gene matches. Germline CDR1 reads SQVTM; CDR2 reads ANQGSEA. This CDR3 spans 14 amino acids.

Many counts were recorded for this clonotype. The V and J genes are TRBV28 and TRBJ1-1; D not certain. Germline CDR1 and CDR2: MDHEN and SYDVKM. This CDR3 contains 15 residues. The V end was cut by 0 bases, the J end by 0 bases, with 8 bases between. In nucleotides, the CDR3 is TGTGCCAGCAGTTTATGGGGTCGCATGAACACTGAAGCTTTCTTT. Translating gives CASSLWGRMNTEAFF.

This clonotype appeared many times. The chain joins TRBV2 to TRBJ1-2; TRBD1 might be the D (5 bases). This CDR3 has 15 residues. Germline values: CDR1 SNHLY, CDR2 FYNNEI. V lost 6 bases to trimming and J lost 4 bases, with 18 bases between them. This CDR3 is CASRSTGTVVYGYTF. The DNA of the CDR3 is TGTGCCAGCAGGTCTACCGGGACGGTTGTCTATGGCTACACCTTC.

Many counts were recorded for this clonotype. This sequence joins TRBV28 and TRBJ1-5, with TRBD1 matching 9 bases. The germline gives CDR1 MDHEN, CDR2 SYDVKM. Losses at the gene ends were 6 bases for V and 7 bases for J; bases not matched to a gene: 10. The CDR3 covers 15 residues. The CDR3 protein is CASSPEQGAWQPQHF. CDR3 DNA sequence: TGTGCCAGCAGCCCCGAACAGGGGGCTTGGCAGCCCCAGCATTTT.

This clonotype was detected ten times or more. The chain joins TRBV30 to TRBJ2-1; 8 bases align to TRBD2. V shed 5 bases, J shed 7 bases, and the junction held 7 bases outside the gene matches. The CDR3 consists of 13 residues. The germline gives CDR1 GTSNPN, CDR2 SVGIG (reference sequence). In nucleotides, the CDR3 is TGTGCCTGGTTGCGGGAGGATACTAATGAGCAGTTCTTC. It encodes CAWLREDTNEQFF.

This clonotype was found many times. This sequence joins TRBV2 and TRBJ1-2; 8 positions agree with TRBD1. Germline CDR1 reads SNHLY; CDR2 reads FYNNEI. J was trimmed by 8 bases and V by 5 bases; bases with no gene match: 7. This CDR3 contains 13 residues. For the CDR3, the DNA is TGTGCCAGCAGTCAAGACAGGGGTCGCGGCTACACCTTC. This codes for CASSQDRGRGYTF.

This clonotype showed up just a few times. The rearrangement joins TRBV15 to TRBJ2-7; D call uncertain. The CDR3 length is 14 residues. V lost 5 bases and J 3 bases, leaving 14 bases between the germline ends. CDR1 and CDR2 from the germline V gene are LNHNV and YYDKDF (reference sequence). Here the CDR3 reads CATSPTLTYYEQYF. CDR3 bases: TGTGCCACCAGCCCCACCCTTACATACTACGAGCAGTACTTC.

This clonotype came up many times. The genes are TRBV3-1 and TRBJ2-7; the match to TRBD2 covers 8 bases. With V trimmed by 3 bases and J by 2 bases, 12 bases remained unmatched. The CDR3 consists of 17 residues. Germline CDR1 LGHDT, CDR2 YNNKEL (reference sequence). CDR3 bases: TGTGCCAGCAGCCAGGCAGCCTCGACTAGCGAAACCTACGAGCAGTACTTC. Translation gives CASSQAASTSETYEQYF.

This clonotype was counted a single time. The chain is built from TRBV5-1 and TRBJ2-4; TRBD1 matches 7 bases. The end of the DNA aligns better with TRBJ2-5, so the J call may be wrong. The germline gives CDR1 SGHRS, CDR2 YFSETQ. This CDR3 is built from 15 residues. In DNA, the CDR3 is TGCGCCAGCAGCTTGGGGGGGACAGTGGGGGAGACCCAGTACTTC. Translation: CASSLGGTVGETQYF.

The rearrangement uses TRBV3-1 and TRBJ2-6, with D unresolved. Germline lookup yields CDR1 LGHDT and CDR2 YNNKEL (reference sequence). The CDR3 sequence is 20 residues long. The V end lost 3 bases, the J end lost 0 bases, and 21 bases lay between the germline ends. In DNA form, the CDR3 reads TGTGCCAGCAGCCACGTACTGGGTACAGTTTGGGACTCTGGGGCCAACGTCCTGACTTTC. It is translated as CASSHVLGTVWDSGANVLTF. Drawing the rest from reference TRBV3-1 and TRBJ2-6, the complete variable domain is DTAVSQTPKYLVTQMGNDKSIKCEQNLGHDTMYWYKQDSKKFLKIMFSYNNKELIINETVPNRFSPKSPDKAHLNLHINSLELGDSAVYFCASSHVLGTVWDSGANVLTFGAGSRLTVL.

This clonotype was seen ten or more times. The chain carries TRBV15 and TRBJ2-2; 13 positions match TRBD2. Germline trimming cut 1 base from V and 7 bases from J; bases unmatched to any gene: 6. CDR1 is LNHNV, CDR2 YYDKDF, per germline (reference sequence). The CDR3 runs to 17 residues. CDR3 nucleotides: TGTGCCACCAGCAGAGGGACTAGCGGGAGCTATGGCGGGGAGCTGTTTTTT. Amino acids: CATSRGTSGSYGGELFF.

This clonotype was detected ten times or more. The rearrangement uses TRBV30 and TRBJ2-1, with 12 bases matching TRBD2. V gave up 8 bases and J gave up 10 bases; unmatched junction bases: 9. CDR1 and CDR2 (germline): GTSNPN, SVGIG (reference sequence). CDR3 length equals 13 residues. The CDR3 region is CAGGTSGPGEQFF. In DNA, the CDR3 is TGTGCCGGCGGGACTAGCGGGCCGGGAGAGCAGTTCTTC.

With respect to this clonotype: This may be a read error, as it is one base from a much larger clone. The CDR3 loop reads CAGSRRDGSYEQYF. CDR3 coding DNA: TGTGCCGGCAGCCGACGGGACGGGTCCTACGAGCAGTACTTC. This chain connects TRBV7-9 to TRBJ2-7; D may be TRBD1 or TRBD2 (5 bases each). The V gene's germline CDR1 is SEHNR and CDR2 FQNEAQ (reference sequence). CDR3 size: 14 residues.

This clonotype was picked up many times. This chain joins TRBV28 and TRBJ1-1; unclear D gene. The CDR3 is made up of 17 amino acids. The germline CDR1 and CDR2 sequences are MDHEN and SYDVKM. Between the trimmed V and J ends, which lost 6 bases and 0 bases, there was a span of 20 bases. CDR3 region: CASSPPGEGVLNTEAFF. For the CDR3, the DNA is TGTGCCAGCAGCCCTCCAGGCGAAGGTGTCTTGAACACTGAAGCTTTCTTT. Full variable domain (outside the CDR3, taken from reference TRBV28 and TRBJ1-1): DVKVTQSSRYLVKRTGEKVFLECVQDMDHENMFWYRQDPGLGLRLIYFSYDVKMKEKGDIPEGYSVSREKKERFSLILESASTNQTSMYLCASSPPGEGVLNTEAFFGQGTRLTVV.

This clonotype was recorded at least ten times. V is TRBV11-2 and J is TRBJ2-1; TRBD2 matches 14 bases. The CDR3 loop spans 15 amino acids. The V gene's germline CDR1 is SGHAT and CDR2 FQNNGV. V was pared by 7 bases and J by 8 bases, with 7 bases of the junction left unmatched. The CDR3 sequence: CASTKGTSGSDEQFF. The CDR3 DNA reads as TGTGCCAGCACCAAAGGGACTAGCGGGAGCGATGAGCAGTTCTTC.

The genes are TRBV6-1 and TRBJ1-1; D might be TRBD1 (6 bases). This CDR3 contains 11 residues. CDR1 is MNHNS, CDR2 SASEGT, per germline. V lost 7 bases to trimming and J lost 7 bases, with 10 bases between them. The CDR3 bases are TGTGCCAGCACTGGGGGCATTGAAGCTTTCTTT. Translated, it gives CASTGGIEAFF.